This is a list of T cell receptor beta chains from one sample in a study of cytomegalovirus exposure and HLA in healthy donors. TCRdb keeps only in-frame clones here, not all; method: immunoSEQ multiplex PCR. The table records 150,000 to 200,000 clones, almost 80% of them present only once. Specimen: PBMCs. The receptors were sampled from a man younger than 35 in good health and CMV-seropositive. CDR3s include the opening cysteine and the closing phenylalanine or tryptophan. A D gene is named only where the DNA matches it firmly. Expanded clones are given a class, and other clones once, few, many or no size at all.

V	J	D	size	DNA	CDR3
TRBV29-1	TRBJ1-1	-	-	TGCAGCGTTGAGACAGGCATGAACACTGAAGCTTTCTTT	CSVETGMNTEAFF
TRBV5-4	TRBJ1-1	TRBD1	few	TGTGCCAGCACCCCGACAGGGAGAAACACTGAAGCTTTCTTT	CASTPTGRNTEAFF
TRBV6-1	TRBJ2-1	-	-	TGTGCCAGCAGGAGTTCCTACAATGAGCAGTTCTTC	CASRSSYNEQFF
TRBV6-1	TRBJ1-1	-	once	TGTGCCAGCAGTGAAAATTCGGGGGGCCCTGAAGCTTTCTTT	CASSENSGGPEAFF
TRBV29-1	TRBJ1-5	TRBD1	-	TGCAGCGTGGGGACAGGAGTCAATCAGCCCCAGCATTTT	CSVGTGVNQPQHF
TRBV7-2	TRBJ2-7	-	-	TGTGCCAGCAGCTTAATGCGCGTCGACGAGCAGTACTTC	CASSLMRVDEQYF
TRBV6-1	TRBJ1-2	-	-	TGTGCCAGCAGTGAACCACCGAATCGCGATGGCTACACCTTC	CASSEPPNRDGYTF
TRBV10-1	TRBJ2-5	-	-	TGCGCCAGCAGCCCTACCGGGACTTACCAAGAGACCCAGTACTTC	CASSPTGTYQETQYF
TRBV2	TRBJ2-7	TRBD1	-	TGTGCCAGCAGTGAAAAGACAGGGGGTTTCTACGAGCAGTACTTC	CASSEKTGGFYEQYF
TRBV5-6	TRBJ1-5	-	-	TGTGCCAGCACCCGCGGCCGGGGTAGGAATCAGCCCCAGCATTTT	CASTRGRGRNQPQHF
TRBV9	TRBJ2-2	TRBD2	-	TGTGCCAGCAGCGCCGGATGGGTCCTAGCGGGAGCCGGGGAGCTGTTTTTT	CASSAGWVLAGAGELFF
TRBV27	TRBJ1-1	-	-	TGTGCCAGCAGTTTTAATGGGGGCGGGTACACTGAAGCTTTCTTT	CASSFNGGGYTEAFF
TRBV7-9	TRBJ2-7	-	once	TGTGCCAGCAGCTTTGATGTCTCCTACGATCAGTACTTC	CASSFDVSYDQYF
TRBV4-1	TRBJ2-7	-	-	TGCGCCAGCAGCTCGGGGAACTTCGGGGAGCAGTACTTC	CASSSGNFGEQYF
TRBV27	TRBJ2-4	TRBD1	-	TGTGCCAGCAGCCTCACAGGGGGCGGAGGCATTCAGTACTTC	CASSLTGGGGIQYF